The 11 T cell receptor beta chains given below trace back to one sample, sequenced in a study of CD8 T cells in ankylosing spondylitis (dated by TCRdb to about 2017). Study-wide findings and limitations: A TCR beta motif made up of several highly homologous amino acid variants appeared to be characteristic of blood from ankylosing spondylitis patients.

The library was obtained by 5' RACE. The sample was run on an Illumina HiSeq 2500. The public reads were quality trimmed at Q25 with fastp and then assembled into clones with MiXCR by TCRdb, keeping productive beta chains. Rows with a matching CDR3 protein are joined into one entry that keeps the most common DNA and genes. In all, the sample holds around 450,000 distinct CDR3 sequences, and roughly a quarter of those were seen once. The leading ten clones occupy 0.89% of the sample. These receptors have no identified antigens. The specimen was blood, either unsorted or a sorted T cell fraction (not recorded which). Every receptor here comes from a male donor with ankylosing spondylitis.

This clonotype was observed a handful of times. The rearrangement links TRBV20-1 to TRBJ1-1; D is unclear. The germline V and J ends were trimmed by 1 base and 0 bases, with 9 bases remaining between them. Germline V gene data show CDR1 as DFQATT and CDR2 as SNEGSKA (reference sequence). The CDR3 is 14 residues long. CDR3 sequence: CSARGNSMNTEAFF. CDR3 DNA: TGCAGTGCTAGAGGCAACAGCATGAACACTGAAGCTTTCTTT.

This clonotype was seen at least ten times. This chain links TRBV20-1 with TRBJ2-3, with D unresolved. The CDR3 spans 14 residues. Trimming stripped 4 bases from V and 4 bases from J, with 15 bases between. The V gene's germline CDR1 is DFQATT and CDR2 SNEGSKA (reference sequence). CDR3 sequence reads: CSATDPREADTQYF. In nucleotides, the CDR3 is TGCAGTGCTACCGACCCGAGAGAGGCAGATACGCAGTATTTT.

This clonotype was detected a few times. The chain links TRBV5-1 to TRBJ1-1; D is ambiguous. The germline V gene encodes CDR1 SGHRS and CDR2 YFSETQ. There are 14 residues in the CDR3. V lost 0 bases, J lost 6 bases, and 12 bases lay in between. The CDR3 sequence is CASSLGSGSAEAFF. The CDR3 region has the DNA TGCGCCAGCAGCTTGGGTAGTGGTAGCGCTGAAGCTTTCTTT.

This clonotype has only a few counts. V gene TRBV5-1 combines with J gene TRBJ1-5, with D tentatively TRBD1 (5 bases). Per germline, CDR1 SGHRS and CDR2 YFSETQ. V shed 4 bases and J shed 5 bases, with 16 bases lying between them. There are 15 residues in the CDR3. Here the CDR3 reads CASSPLGGEDQPQHF. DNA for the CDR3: TGCGCCAGCAGCCCCCTGGGGGGTGAGGATCAGCCCCAGCATTTT.

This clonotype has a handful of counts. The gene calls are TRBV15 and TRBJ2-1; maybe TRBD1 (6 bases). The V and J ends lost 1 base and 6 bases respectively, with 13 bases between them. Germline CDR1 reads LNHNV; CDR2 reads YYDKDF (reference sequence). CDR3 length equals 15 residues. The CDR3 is CATSRGGQVLNEQFF. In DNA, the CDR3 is TGTGCCACCAGCAGAGGGGGGCAGGTCCTCAATGAGCAGTTCTTC.

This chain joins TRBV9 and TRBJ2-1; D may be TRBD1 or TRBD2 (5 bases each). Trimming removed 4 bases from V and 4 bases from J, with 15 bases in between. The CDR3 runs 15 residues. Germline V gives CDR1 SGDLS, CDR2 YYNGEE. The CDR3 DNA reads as TGTGCCAGCAGCCCCGGGGCGACCCTATACAATGAGCAGTTCTTC. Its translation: CASSPGATLYNEQFF.

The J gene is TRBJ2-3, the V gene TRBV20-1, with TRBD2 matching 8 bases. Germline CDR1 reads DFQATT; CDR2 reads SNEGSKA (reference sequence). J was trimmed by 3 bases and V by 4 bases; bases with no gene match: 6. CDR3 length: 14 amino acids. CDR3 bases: TGCAGTGCTAAGGATGGCGGGAGGACAGATACGCAGTATTTT. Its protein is CSAKDGGRTDTQYF.

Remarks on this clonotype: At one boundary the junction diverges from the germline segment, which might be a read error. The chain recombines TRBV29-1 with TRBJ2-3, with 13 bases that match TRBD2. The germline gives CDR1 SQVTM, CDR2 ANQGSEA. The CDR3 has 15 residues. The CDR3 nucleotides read TGCAGCGTGGAAGGACTAGCGGGAGTCACAGATACGCAGTATTTT. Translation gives CSVEGLAGVTDTQYF.

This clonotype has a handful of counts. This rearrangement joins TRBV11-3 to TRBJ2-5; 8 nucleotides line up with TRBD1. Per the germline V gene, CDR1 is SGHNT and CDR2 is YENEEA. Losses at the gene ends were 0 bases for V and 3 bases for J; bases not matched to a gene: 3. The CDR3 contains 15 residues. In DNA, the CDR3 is TGTGCCAGCAGCTTAGACCCGGACAGGGAAGAGACCCAGTACTTC. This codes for CASSLDPDREETQYF.

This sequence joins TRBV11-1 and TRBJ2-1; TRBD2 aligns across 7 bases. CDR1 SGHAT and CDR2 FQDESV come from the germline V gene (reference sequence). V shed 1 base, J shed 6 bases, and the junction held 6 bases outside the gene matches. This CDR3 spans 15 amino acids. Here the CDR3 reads CASSLGLAESNEQFF. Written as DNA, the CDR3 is TGTGCCAGCAGCTTAGGGCTAGCGGAGAGCAATGAGCAGTTCTTC.

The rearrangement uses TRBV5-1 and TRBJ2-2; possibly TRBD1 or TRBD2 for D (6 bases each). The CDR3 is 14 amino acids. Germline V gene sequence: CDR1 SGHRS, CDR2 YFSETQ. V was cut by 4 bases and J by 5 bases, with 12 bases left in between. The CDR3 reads CASSPGGWTGELFF. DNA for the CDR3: TGCGCCAGCAGCCCCGGGGGCTGGACCGGGGAGCTGTTTTTT.